One sample yielded the 32 T cell receptor beta chains listed below, sequenced in a study of T cells after somatic rescue of genetic block. Only in-frame clones appear in the TCRdb table, and some are missing; sequencing was by immunoSEQ multiplex PCR. In the table there are approximately 110,000 clones, 85% to 95% of which are singletons. Input material: peripheral blood mononuclear cells (PBMCs). Source of these receptors: a woman aged 18-29 years.

This sequence joins TRBV27 and TRBJ1-1, with D possibly matching TRBD1 (6 bases). Germline V gene sequence: CDR1 MNHEY, CDR2 SMNVEV (reference sequence). CDR3 length equals 18 residues. The V gene lost 6 bases and the J gene lost 0 bases, with 23 bases spanning the gap. The CDR3 DNA follows: TGTGCCAGCAGCCTCGGGGGGGGGCAGGCTACCATGAACACTGAAGCTTTCTTT. Its translation: CASSLGGGQATMNTEAFF.

The rearrangement uses TRBV28 and TRBJ1-4; D is unclear. The germline gives CDR1 MDHEN, CDR2 SYDVKM. Trimming left V 6 bases short and J 8 bases short, with 10 bases between. This CDR3 has 12 amino acids. The CDR3 reads CASRETEEKLFF. In nucleotides, the CDR3 is TGTGCCAGCAGGGAAACGGAGGAAAAACTGTTTTTT.

Note on this clone: The same CDR3 can be traced to other DNA sequences in this sample. The chain combines TRBV6-5 with TRBJ2-3; D remains ambiguous. The CDR3 consists of 14 residues. Trimming removed 2 bases from V and 0 bases from J, with 6 bases in between. Germline V gives CDR1 MNHEY, CDR2 SVGAGI. CDR3 bases: TGTGCCAGCAGTTACGGGGATAGCACAGATACGCAGTATTTT. It encodes CASSYGDSTDTQYF.

This chain connects TRBV2 to TRBJ2-5; TRBD1 aligns across 9 bases. The CDR3 runs 15 residues. Germline V CDR1 and CDR2: SNHLY, FYNNEI. V lost 6 bases and J lost 3; bases outside the gene matches: 8. The chain's CDR3 is CASRDRDRAKETQYF. CDR3 coding DNA: TGTGCCAGCAGGGACCGGGACAGGGCAAAAGAGACCCAGTACTTC.

The V gene is TRBV30, the J gene TRBJ1-2; no definite D call. CDR3 length: 13 residues. In germline, CDR1 is GTSNPN, CDR2 SVGIG (reference sequence). V was clipped by 0 bases and J by 5 bases, with 10 bases between them. The CDR3 sequence is CAWSVGGGYGYTF. The CDR3 DNA reads TGTGCCTGGAGTGTGGGTGGAGGATATGGCTACACCTTC.

This rearrangement joins TRBV19 to TRBJ2-7; TRBD2 agrees at 11 bases. V gave up 5 bases and J gave up 5 bases; unmatched junction bases: 11. The CDR3 runs 16 residues. CDR1 LNHDA and CDR2 SQIVND come from the germline V gene (reference sequence). In DNA, the CDR3 is TGTGCCAGTAGTGCCAGACTAGCGGGGCTCCCCAACGAGCAGTACTTC. Translated: CASSARLAGLPNEQYF.

V and J are TRBV28 and TRBJ2-7; D is unclear. The V end was cut by 3 bases, the J end by 3 bases, with 6 bases between. CDR1 is MDHEN and CDR2 is SYDVKM in the germline V gene. This CDR3 comprises 12 residues. CDR3 bases: TGTGCCAGCAGTTTCAAGGGCTACGAGCAGTACTTC. Amino acids: CASSFKGYEQYF.

The chain links TRBV5-1 to TRBJ1-2, with 9 bases identical to TRBD1. The CDR3 consists of 18 residues. Per germline, CDR1 SGHRS and CDR2 YFSETQ. The junction had 12 bases not matched to a gene; V was cut back by 1 base and J by 2 bases. The CDR3 loop is CASSLTGGGGSGNYGYTF. The CDR3 DNA follows: TGCGCCAGCAGCTTGACAGGGGGCGGCGGGTCGGGAAACTATGGCTACACCTTC.

This clone has only one observation. V is TRBV7-2 and J is TRBJ2-5; 10 bases line up with TRBD2. The J segment lost 5 bases and the V segment lost 1 base, leaving 7 bases of the junction unmatched. This CDR3 has 16 amino acids. CDR1 and CDR2 from the germline V gene are SGHTA and FQGNSA. For the CDR3, the DNA is TGTGCCAGCAGCTTAGAAGGGGTGACTAGCGGGGAGACCCAGTACTTC. Translating it yields CASSLEGVTSGETQYF.

This rearrangement joins TRBV5-6 to TRBJ2-1; possibly TRBD2 for D (6 bases). This CDR3 region has 15 residues. CDR1 is SGHDT and CDR2 is YYEEEE in the germline V gene. Deletions cut 2 bases from V and 4 bases from J, with 13 bases between. The CDR3 reads CASSFRSGVYNEQFF. CDR3 DNA sequence: TGTGCCAGCAGCTTCAGATCGGGGGTTTACAATGAGCAGTTCTTC.

This clone has only a few counts. The chain employs TRBV28 and TRBJ1-1; no reliable D call. This CDR3 has 13 residues. CDR1 MDHEN and CDR2 SYDVKM come from the germline V gene. V lost 5 bases and J 3 bases, leaving 10 bases between the germline ends. The CDR3 here is CASSPSRYTEAFF. CDR3 sequence (DNA): TGTGCCAGCAGTCCCTCCAGGTACACTGAAGCTTTCTTT. Using reference TRBV28 and TRBJ1-1 for the parts outside the CDR3, the full variable domain is DVKVTQSSRYLVKRTGEKVFLECVQDMDHENMFWYRQDPGLGLRLIYFSYDVKMKEKGDIPEGYSVSREKKERFSLILESASTNQTSMYLCASSPSRYTEAFFGQGTRLTVV.

The chain joins TRBV27 to TRBJ1-3, with no clear D. Germline V gives CDR1 MNHEY, CDR2 SMNVEV (reference sequence). Trimming cost V 6 bases and J 3 bases, with 6 bases left between them. The CDR3 is 12 amino acids. The CDR3 nucleotides read TGTGCCAGCAGAGGTTTTGGAAACACCATATATTTT. This sequence encodes CASRGFGNTIYF.

The rearrangement joins TRBV7-2 to TRBJ2-3, with unresolved D. This CDR3 is 15 amino acids long. V was trimmed by 1 base and J by 3 bases, leaving 11 bases between them. Germline-derived CDR1 and CDR2 are SGHTA and FQGNSA. CDR3 bases: TGTGCCAGCAGCTTAGTTCAATATTGGACAGATACGCAGTATTTT. Its protein product is CASSLVQYWTDTQYF.

V and J are TRBV2 and TRBJ1-1; TRBD1 aligns across 7 bases. CDR1 and CDR2 (germline): SNHLY, FYNNEI. With 9 bases clipped from V and 4 bases from J, the junction kept 2 bases outside the gene matches. The CDR3 length is 11 residues. The CDR3 loop reads CARRGRTEAFF. Written as DNA, the CDR3 is TGTGCCAGGAGGGGGCGCACTGAAGCTTTCTTT.

This rearrangement joins TRBV28 to TRBJ2-1, with D possibly being TRBD1 or TRBD2 (5 bases each). The germline V and J ends were trimmed by 6 bases and 8 bases, with 14 bases remaining between them. Per the germline V gene, CDR1 is MDHEN and CDR2 is SYDVKM. The CDR3 loop spans 13 amino acids. Written as DNA, the CDR3 is TGTGCCAGCAGAGGGACCCAAGCCCATGAGCAGTTCTTC. Translation: CASRGTQAHEQFF.

This sequence joins TRBV10-3 and TRBJ2-7; no reliable D call. V was pared by 6 bases and J by 5 bases, with 20 bases between. In germline, CDR1 is ENHRY, CDR2 SYGVKD. There are 15 residues in the CDR3. The CDR3: CAIRRFTEGANEQYF. CDR3 DNA sequence: TGTGCCATCAGGAGATTTACAGAAGGCGCCAACGAGCAGTACTTC.

With respect to this clone: Its ends do not fully match the called genes, so a read error is possible. CDR3 in amino acids: CASSPGGGSSEQYF. The DNA for the CDR3 is TGTGCCAGCAGTCCAGGGGGGGGGTCCTCCGAGCAGTACTTC. The chain has TRBV6-5 and TRBJ2-7, with D perhaps matching TRBD1 or TRBD2 (7 bases each). The CDR3 has 14 amino acids. Germline values: CDR1 MNHEY, CDR2 SVGAGI.

V is TRBV14 and J is TRBJ1-5, with a possible D match to TRBD1 (6 bases). This CDR3 region has 17 residues. V lost 0 bases, J lost 6 bases, and 18 bases lay in between. Germline CDR1 SGHDN, CDR2 FVKESK. Here the CDR3 DNA reads TGTGCCAGCAGCCAAGATGGTCCGGCAGGGGATAGTCAGCCCCAGCATTTT. It codes for CASSQDGPAGDSQPQHF. Full variable domain (missing parts from reference TRBV14 and TRBJ1-5): EAGVTQFPSHSVIEKGQTVTLRCDPISGHDNLYWYRRVMGKEIKFLLHFVKESKQDESGMPNNRFLAERTGGTYSTLKVQPAELEDSGVYFCASSQDGPAGDSQPQHFGDGTRLSIL.

The V gene is TRBV9, the J gene TRBJ2-3; a possible D gene is TRBD1 (6 bases). V was trimmed by 3 bases and J by 0 bases, leaving 8 bases between them. CDR1 is SGDLS, CDR2 YYNGEE, per germline. The CDR3 runs to 14 residues. CDR3 in DNA: TGTGCCAGCAGCGAAAGGGGGAGCACAGATACGCAGTATTTT. The encoded protein is CASSERGSTDTQYF.

The V gene is TRBV4-3, the J gene TRBJ2-1; D might be TRBD1 or TRBD2, each matching 5 bases. This CDR3 spans 15 amino acids. Trimming stripped 1 base from V and 7 bases from J, with 14 bases between. Germline CDR1 and CDR2: LGHNA and YSLEER. CDR3 sequence: CASSQGDAPRNEQFF. CDR3 in DNA: TGCGCCAGCAGCCAAGGGGACGCCCCTCGGAATGAGCAGTTCTTC.

The DNA of the CDR3 is TGCGCCAGCAGCGTACTCCAGGGAGATACGCAGTATTTT. It is translated as CASSVLQGDTQYF. This rearrangement joins TRBV5-1 to TRBJ2-3; a weak D match, TRBD1 (5 bases). The ends were cut back, 4 bases at V and 5 bases at J, with 11 bases in the middle. Germline V gene sequence: CDR1 SGHRS, CDR2 YFSETQ. CDR3 size: 13 residues.

The V and J genes are TRBV6-5 and TRBJ1-1; TRBD1 might be the D (5 bases). CDR1 and CDR2 (germline): MNHEY, SVGAGI. The CDR3 has 15 amino acids. V was shortened by 4 bases and J by 4 bases, with 16 bases between the two germline ends. The CDR3 is CASSSGGGGSTEAFF. In nucleotides, the CDR3 is TGTGCCAGCAGTTCCGGGGGGGGAGGGAGCACTGAAGCTTTCTTT.

In this sample, this clone turned up once. The chain links TRBV7-2 to TRBJ2-7; no reliable D call. Germline values: CDR1 SGHTA, CDR2 FQGNSA. The CDR3 runs to 12 residues. With 2 bases removed from V and 6 bases from J, the gap between germline ends came to 8 bases. The chain's CDR3 is CASSLSVGEQYF. The CDR3 bases are TGTGCCAGCAGCTTATCCGTCGGCGAGCAGTACTTC.

The V and J genes are TRBV2 and TRBJ1-2; D unresolved. This CDR3 region has 14 residues. Germline V CDR1 and CDR2: SNHLY, FYNNEI. The V end was cut by 7 bases, the J end by 1 base, with 13 bases between. The CDR3 is CASNQGPLNYGYTF. CDR3 coding DNA: TGTGCCAGCAATCAAGGCCCCCTTAACTATGGCTACACCTTC. Drawing the rest from reference TRBV2 and TRBJ1-2, the complete variable domain is EPEVTQTPSHQVTQMGQEVILRCVPISNHLYFYWYRQILGQKVEFLVSFYNNEISEKSEIFDDQFSVERPDGSNFTLKIRSTKLEDSAMYFCASNQGPLNYGYTFGSGTRLTVV.

V is TRBV7-6 and J is TRBJ2-3; tentative D call: TRBD1 (6 bases). V shed 1 base and J shed 3 bases, with 20 bases lying between them. The CDR3 has 18 amino acids. Germline V CDR1 and CDR2: SGHVS, FNYEAQ. DNA for the CDR3: TGTGCCAGCAGCTTAGAATTTGGGGGCGCCGTGGGGACAGATACGCAGTATTTT. Protein sequence: CASSLEFGGAVGTDTQYF.

The V gene is TRBV4-3, the J gene TRBJ2-3, with 8 positions matching TRBD2. The CDR3 sequence is 17 residues long. V was clipped by 0 bases and J by 4 bases; unmatched bases: 9. Germline V gene lookup returns CDR1 LGHNA and CDR2 YSLEER. CDR3 amino acids: CASSQEWTGGPADTQYF. The DNA for the CDR3 is TGCGCCAGCAGCCAAGAGTGGACGGGGGGGCCAGCAGATACGCAGTATTTT.

This sequence joins TRBV5-8 and TRBJ1-1; D possibly corresponds to TRBD1 (6 bases). The CDR3 length is 14 residues. The germline V and J ends were trimmed by 3 bases and 4 bases, with 13 bases remaining between them. Germline values: CDR1 SGHTS, CDR2 YDEGEE. The CDR3 loop reads CASSYVGGGTEAFF. The CDR3 DNA reads as TGTGCCAGCAGCTACGTGGGGGGCGGCACTGAAGCTTTCTTT.

The rearrangement links TRBV27 to TRBJ1-1; D gene unclear. The germline V gene encodes CDR1 MNHEY and CDR2 SMNVEV (reference sequence). The length of the CDR3 is 13 residues. V lost 4 bases and J 1 base, leaving 7 bases between the germline ends. The CDR3 here is CASSSPWNTEAFF. In DNA, the CDR3 is TGTGCCAGCAGTTCTCCATGGAACACTGAAGCTTTCTTT.

The V gene is TRBV28, the J gene TRBJ2-7; 8 nucleotides match TRBD2. CDR1 and CDR2 (germline): MDHEN, SYDVKM. The CDR3 has 14 amino acids. The V and J ends lost 8 bases and 2 bases, in that order; junction bases with no gene match: 8. The CDR3 DNA reads as TGTGCCAGCGAAGGAGCGGGGGAGACCTACGAGCAGTACTTC. Its protein is CASEGAGETYEQYF.

This sequence joins TRBV14 and TRBJ1-1; D uncertain. The CDR3 is 13 amino acids. V lost 2 bases, J lost 5 bases, and 9 bases lay in between. Looked up from germline, CDR1 is SGHDN and CDR2 is FVKESK. CDR3 region: CASSQNMVTEAFF. As DNA, the CDR3 is TGTGCCAGCAGCCAAAATATGGTAACTGAAGCTTTCTTT.

The sample holds one count of this clone. V is TRBV5-4 and J is TRBJ2-7; 9 positions match TRBD1. Germline lookup yields CDR1 SGHNT and CDR2 YYREEE (reference sequence). After removal of 4 bases from V and 2 bases from J, the junction contained 7 bases not matched to a gene. The CDR3 loop spans 15 amino acids. CDR3 region: CASSPRDRVAYEQYF. The CDR3 region has the DNA TGTGCCAGCAGCCCGAGGGACAGGGTAGCCTACGAGCAGTACTTC.

The chain recombines TRBV11-2 with TRBJ2-3; 9 bases map to TRBD2. V shed 4 bases, J shed 4 bases, and the junction held 12 bases outside the gene matches. Germline-derived CDR1 and CDR2 are SGHAT and FQNNGV. CDR3 length equals 17 residues. The CDR3 DNA reads TGTGCCAGCAGCTCTGGGACAAGCGGGGGGATCTCAGATACGCAGTATTTT. Encoded protein: CASSSGTSGGISDTQYF.